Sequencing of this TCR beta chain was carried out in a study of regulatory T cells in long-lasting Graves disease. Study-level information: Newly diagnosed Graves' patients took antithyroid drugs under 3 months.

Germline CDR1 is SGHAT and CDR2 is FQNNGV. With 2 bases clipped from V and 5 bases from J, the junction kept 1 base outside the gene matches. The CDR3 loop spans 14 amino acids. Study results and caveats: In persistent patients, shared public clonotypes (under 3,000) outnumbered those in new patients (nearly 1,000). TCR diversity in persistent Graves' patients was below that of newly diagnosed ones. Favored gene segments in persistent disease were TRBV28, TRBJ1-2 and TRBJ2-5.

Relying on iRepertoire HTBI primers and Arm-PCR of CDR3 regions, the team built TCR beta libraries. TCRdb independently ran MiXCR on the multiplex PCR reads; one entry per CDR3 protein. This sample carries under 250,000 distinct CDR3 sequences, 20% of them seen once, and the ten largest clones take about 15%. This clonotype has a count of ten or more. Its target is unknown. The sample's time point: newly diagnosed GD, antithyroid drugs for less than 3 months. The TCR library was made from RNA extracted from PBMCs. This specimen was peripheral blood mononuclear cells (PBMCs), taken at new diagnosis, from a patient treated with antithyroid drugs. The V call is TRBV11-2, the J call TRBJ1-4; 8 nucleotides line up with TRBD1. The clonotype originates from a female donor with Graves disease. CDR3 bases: TGTGCCAGCAGCTTAACAGGGGGGAATGAAAAACTGTTTTTT. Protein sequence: CASSLTGGNEKLFF.